This T cell receptor beta chain emerged from a study of blood T cell repertoires in COVID-19 (dated by TCRdb to the early 2020s). With regard to the full study: Collaborator samples came from the United States, Italy and Spain and covered acute and convalescent phases of COVID-19. The prospective study material was composed of cDNA or gDNA derived from T cells, B-cell-depleted T cells, or PBMCs. Deeply sampled blood TCRbeta repertoires from subjects exposed to, actively infected with, or recovered from COVID-19 were included in the dataset. The repertoires were made available in a free public database intended to serve as a resource for research on the immune response to SARS-CoV-2. The samples were drawn from two sources: the first 160 participants of the ongoing ImmuneRACE study, and 1,200 or so subjects contributed by 6 global collaborators. Nearly every sample came with metadata listing a de-identified subject ID, COVID-19 status, age in years and sex. Where HLA class I and class II types were available, the types were taken from metadata supplied by the sample provider, not from assay-based typing.

Concerning this clone itself: Its antigen is still unknown. Per-nucleotide qualities are absent, and no much larger clonotype sits a single base away.

CDR1 and CDR2 were assigned from the germline V gene as SNHLY and FYNNEI. The germline V and J ends show losses of 3 bases and 3 bases respectively, and no gene match explains 5 bases of the junction. The CDR3 runs 15 residues from the cysteine to the phenylalanine. Only the CDR3 DNA is retained, 45 bases long and in frame from the first base. Beyond this particular receptor, the publication reports: Clinical and demographic metadata were provided uncurated, with the amount varying by source and participant.

Each collaborating institution followed its own protocols to collect whole blood in K2EDTA tubes. For TCRbeta analysis, collaborators shipped samples as frozen whole blood, isolated PBMCs, or DNA extracted from either of those sample types. The immunoSEQ Assay, a bias-controlled multiplex PCR, was used to amplify TCRbeta CDR3 regions from genomic DNA. From the authors' description of their analysis: The number of nucleated cells in each sample was estimated by amplification of reference gene primers within the assay. To quantify the absolute abundance of each unique TCRbeta CDR3 rearrangement, sequence reads were collapsed and filtered. For each sample, productive Simpson clonality was calculated as the square root of Simpson's diversity index across productive rearrangements. The immuneACCESS repertoire file appears here via TCRdb, limited to in-frame rearrangements. These files lack a portion of the clones; in checked studies, under half of the deficit traces to unresolved V genes, and the cause of the others is not known. D and trimming were read from the DNA, whereas the V and J calls and clone size are those reported in that table. The sample profile shows 200,000 to 250,000 clones; around 85% of them were found once. Roughly 2.4% of the sample is held by the ten biggest clonotypes.

The source is a woman aged 45-65 years with acute or convalescent COVID-19. The chain employs TRBV2 and TRBJ2-4, and TRBD2 matches 7 of the central bases. The sample comprised peripheral blood. The CDR3 has the sequence CASSEQGGRKNIQYF. The base sequence is TGTGCCAGCAGTGAGCAGGGAGGGCGCAAAAACATTCAGTACTTC. The reference TRBV2 and TRBJ2-4 proteins fill in what lies around the CDR3, so the full variable domain reads EPEVTQTPSHQVTQMGQEVILRCVPISNHLYFYWYRQILGQKVEFLVSFYNNEISEKSEIFDDQFSVERPDGSNFTLKIRSTKLEDSAMYFCASSEQGGRKNIQYFGAGTRLSVL.